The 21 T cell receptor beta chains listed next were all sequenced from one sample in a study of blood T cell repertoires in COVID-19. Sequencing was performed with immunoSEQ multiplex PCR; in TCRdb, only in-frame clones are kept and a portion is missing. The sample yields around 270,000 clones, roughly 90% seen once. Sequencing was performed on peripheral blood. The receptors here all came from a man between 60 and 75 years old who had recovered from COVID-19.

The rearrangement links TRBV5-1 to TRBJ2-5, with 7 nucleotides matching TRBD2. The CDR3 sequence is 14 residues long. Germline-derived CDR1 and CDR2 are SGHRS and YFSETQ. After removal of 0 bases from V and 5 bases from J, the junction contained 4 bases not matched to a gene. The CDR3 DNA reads TGCGCCAGCAGCTTGGAGGGGAGGGTGGAGACCCAGTACTTC. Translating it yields CASSLEGRVETQYF. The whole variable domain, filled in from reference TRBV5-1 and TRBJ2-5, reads KAGVTQTPRYLIKTRGQQVTLSCSPISGHRSVSWYQQTPGQGLQFLFEYFSETQRNKGNFPGRFSGRQFSNSRSEMNVSTLELGDSALYLCASSLEGRVETQYFGPGTRLLVL.

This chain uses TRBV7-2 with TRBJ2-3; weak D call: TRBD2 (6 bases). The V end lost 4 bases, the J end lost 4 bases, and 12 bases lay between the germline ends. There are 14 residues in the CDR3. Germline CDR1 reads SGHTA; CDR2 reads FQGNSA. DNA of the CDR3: TGTGCCAGCAGCTCCGGGGGTCACCCAGATACGCAGTATTTT. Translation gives CASSSGGHPDTQYF.

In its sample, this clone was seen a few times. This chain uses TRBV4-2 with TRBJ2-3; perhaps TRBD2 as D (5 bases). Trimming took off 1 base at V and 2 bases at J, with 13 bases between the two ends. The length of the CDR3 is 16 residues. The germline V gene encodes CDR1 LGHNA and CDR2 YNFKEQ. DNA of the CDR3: TGTGCCAGCAGCCAAGCCGGTCGGGGATACACAGATACGCAGTATTTT. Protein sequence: CASSQAGRGYTDTQYF.

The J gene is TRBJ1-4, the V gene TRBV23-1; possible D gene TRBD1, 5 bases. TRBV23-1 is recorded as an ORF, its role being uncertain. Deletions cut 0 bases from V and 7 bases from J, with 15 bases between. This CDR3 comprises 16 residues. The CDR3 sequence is CASSQSGGGCREKLFF. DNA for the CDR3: TGCGCCAGCAGTCAATCCGGTGGGGGGTGTCGTGAAAAACTGTTTTTT.

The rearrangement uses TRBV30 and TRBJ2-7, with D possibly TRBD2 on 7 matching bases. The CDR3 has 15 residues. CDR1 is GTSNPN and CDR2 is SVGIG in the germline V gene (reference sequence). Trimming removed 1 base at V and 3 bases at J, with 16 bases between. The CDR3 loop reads CAWSANRGAGYEQYF. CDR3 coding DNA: TGTGCCTGGAGTGCAAACCGGGGGGCGGGCTACGAGCAGTACTTC.

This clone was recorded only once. The CDR3 DNA follows: TGCACCAGCAGCCCGTCAGGTCCGGGGGAGCTTCGTTTT. The encoded protein is CTSSPSGPGELRF. The rearrangement joins TRBV1 to TRBJ1-4. TRBV1 is a pseudogene locus. The CDR3 is 13 residues long.

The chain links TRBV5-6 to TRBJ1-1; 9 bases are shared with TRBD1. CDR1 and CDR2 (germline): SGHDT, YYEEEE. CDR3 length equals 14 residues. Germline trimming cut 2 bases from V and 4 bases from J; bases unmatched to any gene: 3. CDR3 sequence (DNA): TGTGCCAGCAGCTTAGACAGGGGGGGCACTGAAGCTTTCTTT. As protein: CASSLDRGGTEAFF. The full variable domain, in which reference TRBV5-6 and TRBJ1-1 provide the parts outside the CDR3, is DAGVTQSPTHLIKTRGQQVTLRCSPKSGHDTVSWYQQALGQGPQFIFQYYEEEERQRGNFPDRFSGHQFPNYSSELNVNALLLGDSALYLCASSLDRGGTEAFFGQGTRLTVV.

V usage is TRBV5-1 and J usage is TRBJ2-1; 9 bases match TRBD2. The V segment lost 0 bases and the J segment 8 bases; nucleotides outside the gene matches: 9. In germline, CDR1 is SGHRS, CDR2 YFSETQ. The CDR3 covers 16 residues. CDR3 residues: CASSLAVIAGVDEQFF. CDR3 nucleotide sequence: TGCGCCAGCAGCTTGGCCGTGATAGCGGGGGTCGATGAGCAGTTCTTC. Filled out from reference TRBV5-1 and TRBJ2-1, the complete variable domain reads KAGVTQTPRYLIKTRGQQVTLSCSPISGHRSVSWYQQTPGQGLQFLFEYFSETQRNKGNFPGRFSGRQFSNSRSEMNVSTLELGDSALYLCASSLAVIAGVDEQFFGPGTRLTVL.

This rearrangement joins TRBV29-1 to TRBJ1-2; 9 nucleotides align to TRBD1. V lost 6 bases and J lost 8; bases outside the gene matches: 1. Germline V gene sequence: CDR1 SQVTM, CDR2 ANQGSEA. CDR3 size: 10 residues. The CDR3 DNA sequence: TGCAGCGTCGGGACAGGGGGCTACACCTTC. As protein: CSVGTGGYTF.

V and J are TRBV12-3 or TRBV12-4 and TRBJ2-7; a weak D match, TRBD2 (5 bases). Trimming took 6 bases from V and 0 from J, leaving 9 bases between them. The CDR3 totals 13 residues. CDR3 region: CASRRVDSYEQYF. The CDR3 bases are TGTGCCAGCAGGAGGGTTGACTCCTACGAGCAGTACTTC.

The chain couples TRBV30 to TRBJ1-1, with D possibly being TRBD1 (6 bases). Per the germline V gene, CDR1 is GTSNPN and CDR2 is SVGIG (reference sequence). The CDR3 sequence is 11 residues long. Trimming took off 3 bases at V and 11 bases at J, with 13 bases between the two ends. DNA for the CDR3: TGTGCCTGGAGGGCCGGGACAAGGGCTTTCTTT. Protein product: CAWRAGTRAFF.

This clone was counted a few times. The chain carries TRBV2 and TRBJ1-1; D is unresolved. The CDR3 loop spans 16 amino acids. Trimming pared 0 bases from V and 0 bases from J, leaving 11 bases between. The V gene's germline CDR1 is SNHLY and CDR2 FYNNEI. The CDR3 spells CASSEALGVMNTEAFF. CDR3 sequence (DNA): TGTGCCAGCAGTGAAGCGCTCGGGGTCATGAACACTGAAGCTTTCTTT.

The CDR3 DNA sequence: TGCGCCAGCAGCTTGGGCGGGCCCTCCTACAATGAGCAGTTCTTC. It codes for CASSLGGPSYNEQFF. The chain is built from TRBV5-1 and TRBJ2-1; tentative D call: TRBD2 (5 bases). With 0 bases removed from V and 0 bases from J, the gap between germline ends came to 7 bases. The CDR3 contains 15 residues. Per germline, CDR1 SGHRS and CDR2 YFSETQ.

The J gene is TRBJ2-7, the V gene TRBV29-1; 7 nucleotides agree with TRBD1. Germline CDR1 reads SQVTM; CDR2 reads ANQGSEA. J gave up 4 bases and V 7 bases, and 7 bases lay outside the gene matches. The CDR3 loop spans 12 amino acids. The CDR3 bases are TGCAGCGCCTGGGACAGCAGATACGAGCAGTACTTC. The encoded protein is CSAWDSRYEQYF.

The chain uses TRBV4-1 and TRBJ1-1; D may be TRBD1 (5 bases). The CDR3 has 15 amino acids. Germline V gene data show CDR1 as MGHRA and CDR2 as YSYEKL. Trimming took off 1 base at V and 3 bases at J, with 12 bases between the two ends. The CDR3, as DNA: TGCGCCAGCAGCCAAGTTGGGGGAGGGGACACTGAAGCTTTCTTT. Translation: CASSQVGGGDTEAFF.

The CDR3 here is CATDPDRSNSPLHF. The CDR3 DNA follows: TGTGCCACCGATCCGGACAGAAGCAATTCACCCCTCCACTTT. The genes are TRBV24-1 and TRBJ1-6; possible D gene TRBD1, 6 bases. Trimming took off 9 bases at V and 7 bases at J, with 15 bases between the two ends. Germline V gene sequence: CDR1 KGHDR, CDR2 SFDVKD. The CDR3 consists of 14 residues.

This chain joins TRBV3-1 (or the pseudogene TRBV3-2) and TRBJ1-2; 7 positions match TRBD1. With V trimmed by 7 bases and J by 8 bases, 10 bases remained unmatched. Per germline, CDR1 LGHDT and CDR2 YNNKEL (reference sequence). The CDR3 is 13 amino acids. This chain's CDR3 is CASTTDRALGYTF. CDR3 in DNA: TGTGCCAGCACCACCGACAGGGCTTTAGGCTACACCTTC.

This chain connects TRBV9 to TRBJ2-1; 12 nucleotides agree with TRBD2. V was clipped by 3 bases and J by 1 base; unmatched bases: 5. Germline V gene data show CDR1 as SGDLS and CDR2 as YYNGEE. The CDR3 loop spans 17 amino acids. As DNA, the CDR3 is TGTGCCAGCAGCGCGGGAGGACTAGCGGGGTCCTACAATGAGCAGTTCTTC. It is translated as CASSAGGLAGSYNEQFF.

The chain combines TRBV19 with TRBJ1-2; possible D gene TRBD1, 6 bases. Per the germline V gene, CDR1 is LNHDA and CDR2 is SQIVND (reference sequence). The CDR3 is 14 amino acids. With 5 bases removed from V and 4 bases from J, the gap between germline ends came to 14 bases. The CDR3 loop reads CASSSRQGSYGYTF. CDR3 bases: TGTGCCAGTAGTTCCCGGCAGGGGAGCTATGGCTACACCTTC.

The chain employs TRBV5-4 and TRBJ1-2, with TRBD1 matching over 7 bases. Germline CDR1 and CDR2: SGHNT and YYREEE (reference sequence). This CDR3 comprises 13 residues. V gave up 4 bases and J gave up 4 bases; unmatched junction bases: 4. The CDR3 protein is CASSPGQIYGYTF. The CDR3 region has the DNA TGTGCCAGCAGCCCGGGACAGATCTATGGCTACACCTTC. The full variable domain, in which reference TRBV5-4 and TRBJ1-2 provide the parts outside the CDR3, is ETGVTQSPTHLIKTRGQQVTLRCSSQSGHNTVSWYQQALGQGPQFIFQYYREEENGRGNFPPRFSGLQFPNYSSELNVNALELDDSALYLCASSPGQIYGYTFGSGTRLTVV.

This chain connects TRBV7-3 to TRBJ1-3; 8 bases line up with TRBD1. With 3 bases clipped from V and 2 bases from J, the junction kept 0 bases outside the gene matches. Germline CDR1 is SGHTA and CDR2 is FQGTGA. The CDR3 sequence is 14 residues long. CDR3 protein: CASSLTGAGNTIYF. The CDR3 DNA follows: TGTGCCAGCAGCTTGACAGGGGCTGGAAACACCATATATTTT.